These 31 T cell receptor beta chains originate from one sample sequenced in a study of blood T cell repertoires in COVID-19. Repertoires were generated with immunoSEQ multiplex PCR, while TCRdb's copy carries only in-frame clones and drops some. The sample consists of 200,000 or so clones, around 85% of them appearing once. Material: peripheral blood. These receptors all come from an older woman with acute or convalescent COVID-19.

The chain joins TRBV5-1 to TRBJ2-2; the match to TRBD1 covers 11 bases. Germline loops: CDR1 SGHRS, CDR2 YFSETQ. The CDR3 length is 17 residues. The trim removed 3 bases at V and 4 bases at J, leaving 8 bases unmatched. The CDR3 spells CASSSVGQGAFTGELFF. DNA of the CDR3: TGCGCCAGCAGCTCTGTCGGACAGGGGGCTTTCACCGGGGAGCTGTTTTTT.

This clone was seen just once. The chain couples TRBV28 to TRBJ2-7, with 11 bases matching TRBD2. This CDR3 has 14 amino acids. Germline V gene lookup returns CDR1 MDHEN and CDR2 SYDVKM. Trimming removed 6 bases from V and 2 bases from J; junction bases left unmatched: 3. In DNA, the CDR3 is TGTGCCAGCAGCGCTAGCGGGAGGACCTACGAGCAGTACTTC. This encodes CASSASGRTYEQYF.

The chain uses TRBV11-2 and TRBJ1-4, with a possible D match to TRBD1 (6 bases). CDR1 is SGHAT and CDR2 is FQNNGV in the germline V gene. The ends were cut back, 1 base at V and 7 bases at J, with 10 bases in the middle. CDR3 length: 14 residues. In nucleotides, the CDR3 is TGTGCCAGCAGCTTAGCGGCAGGGGTTGAAAAACTGTTTTTT. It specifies CASSLAAGVEKLFF.

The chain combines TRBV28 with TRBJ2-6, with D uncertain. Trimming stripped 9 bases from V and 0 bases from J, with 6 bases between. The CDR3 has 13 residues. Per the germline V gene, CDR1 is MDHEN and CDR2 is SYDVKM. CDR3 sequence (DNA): TGTGCCAGTATCCCCTCTGGGGCCAACGTCCTGACTTTC. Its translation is CASIPSGANVLTF.

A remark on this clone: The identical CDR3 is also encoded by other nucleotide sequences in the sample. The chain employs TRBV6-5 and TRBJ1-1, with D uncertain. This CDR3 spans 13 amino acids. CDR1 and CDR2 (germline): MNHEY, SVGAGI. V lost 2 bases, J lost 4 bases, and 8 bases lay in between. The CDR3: CASSYERGTEAFF. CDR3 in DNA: TGTGCCAGCAGTTACGAAAGAGGCACTGAAGCTTTCTTT.

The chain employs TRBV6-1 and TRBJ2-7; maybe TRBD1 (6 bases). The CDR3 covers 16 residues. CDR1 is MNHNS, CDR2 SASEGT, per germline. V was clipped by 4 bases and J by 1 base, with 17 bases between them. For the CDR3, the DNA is TGTGCCAGCAGTGTAGGACTCGGGACAACGTCCTACGAGCAGTACTTC. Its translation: CASSVGLGTTSYEQYF.

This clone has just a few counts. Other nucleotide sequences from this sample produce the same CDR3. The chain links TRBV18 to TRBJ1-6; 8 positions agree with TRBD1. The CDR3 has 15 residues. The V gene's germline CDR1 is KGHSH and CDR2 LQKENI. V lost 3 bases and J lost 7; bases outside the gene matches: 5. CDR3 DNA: TGTGCCAGCTCACCCGGACAGGGCGGAAATTCACCCCTCCACTTT. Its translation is CASSPGQGGNSPLHF.

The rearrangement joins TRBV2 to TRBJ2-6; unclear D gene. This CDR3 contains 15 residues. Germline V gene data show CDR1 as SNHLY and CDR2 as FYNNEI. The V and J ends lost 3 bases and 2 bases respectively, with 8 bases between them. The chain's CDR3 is CASSDPRAGANVLTF. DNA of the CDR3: TGTGCCAGCAGTGACCCGAGAGCTGGGGCCAACGTCCTGACTTTC.

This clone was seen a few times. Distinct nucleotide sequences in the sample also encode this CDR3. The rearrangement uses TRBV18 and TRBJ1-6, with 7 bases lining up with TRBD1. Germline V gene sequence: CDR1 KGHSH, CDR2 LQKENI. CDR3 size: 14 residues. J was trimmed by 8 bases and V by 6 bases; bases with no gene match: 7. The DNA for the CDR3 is TGTGCCAGCTCGCGGGACAGAGGTGATTCACCCCTCCACTTT. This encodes CASSRDRGDSPLHF.

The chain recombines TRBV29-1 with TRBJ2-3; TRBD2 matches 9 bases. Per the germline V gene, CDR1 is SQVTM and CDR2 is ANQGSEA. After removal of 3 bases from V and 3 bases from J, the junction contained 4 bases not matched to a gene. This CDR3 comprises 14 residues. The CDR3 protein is CSVDSGSGTDTQYF. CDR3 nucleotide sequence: TGCAGCGTTGATAGCGGGAGTGGTACAGATACGCAGTATTTT.

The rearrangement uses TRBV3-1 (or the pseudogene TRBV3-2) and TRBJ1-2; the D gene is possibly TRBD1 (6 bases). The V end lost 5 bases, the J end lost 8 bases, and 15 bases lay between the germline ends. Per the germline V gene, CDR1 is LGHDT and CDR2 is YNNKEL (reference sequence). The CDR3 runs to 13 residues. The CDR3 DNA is TGTGCCAGCAGCGATCGGGACAAGGGAGGCTACACCTTC. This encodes CASSDRDKGGYTF.

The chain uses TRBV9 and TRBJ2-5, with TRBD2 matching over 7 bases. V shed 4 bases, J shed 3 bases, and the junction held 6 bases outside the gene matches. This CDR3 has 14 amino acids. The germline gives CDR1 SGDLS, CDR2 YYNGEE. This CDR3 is CASSQGGSEETQYF. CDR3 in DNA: TGTGCCAGCAGCCAGGGAGGGAGTGAAGAGACCCAGTACTTC.

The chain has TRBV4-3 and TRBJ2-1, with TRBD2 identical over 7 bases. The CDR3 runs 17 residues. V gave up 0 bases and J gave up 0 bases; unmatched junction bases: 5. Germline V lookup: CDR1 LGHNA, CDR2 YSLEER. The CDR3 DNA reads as TGCGCCAGCAGCCAAGATGGAGCGGGGTCCTCCTACAATGAGCAGTTCTTC. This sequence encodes CASSQDGAGSSYNEQFF.

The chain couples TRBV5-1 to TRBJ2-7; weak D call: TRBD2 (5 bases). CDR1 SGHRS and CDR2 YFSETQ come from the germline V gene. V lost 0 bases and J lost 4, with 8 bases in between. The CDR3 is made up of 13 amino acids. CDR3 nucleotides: TGCGCCAGCAGCTTGGTTGAGGGATACGAGCAGTACTTC. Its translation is CASSLVEGYEQYF.

This chain's CDR3 is CASSGGGVLTTQYF. CDR3 coding DNA: TGTGCCAGCAGCGGCGGGGGTGTTCTTACCACGCAGTATTTT. The chain recombines TRBV28 with TRBJ2-3; 7 nucleotides align to TRBD2. V was pared by 6 bases and J by 9 bases, with 12 bases of the junction left unmatched. Germline V CDR1 and CDR2: MDHEN, SYDVKM. The CDR3 spans 14 residues. The full variable domain, rest sourced from reference TRBV28 and TRBJ2-3, is DVKVTQSSRYLVKRTGEKVFLECVQDMDHENMFWYRQDPGLGLRLIYFSYDVKMKEKGDIPEGYSVSREKKERFSLILESASTNQTSMYLCASSGGGVLTTQYFGPGTRLTVL.

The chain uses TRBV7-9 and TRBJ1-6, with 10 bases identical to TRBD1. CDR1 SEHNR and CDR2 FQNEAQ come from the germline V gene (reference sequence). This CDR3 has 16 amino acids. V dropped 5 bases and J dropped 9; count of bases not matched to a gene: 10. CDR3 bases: TGTGCCAGCAGCCTCGCGACAGGGGGCGTCGGTTCACCCCTCCACTTT. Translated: CASSLATGGVGSPLHF.

The CDR3 coding sequence is TGTGCCAGCAGTCCAGGACAGGTCTACTATGGCTACACCTTC. It translates to CASSPGQVYYGYTF. The V and J genes are TRBV5-6 and TRBJ1-2; 7 positions match TRBD1. Trimming at V came to 5 bases and at J to 3 bases, leaving 7 bases not matched to a gene. Germline V lookup: CDR1 SGHDT, CDR2 YYEEEE. This CDR3 contains 14 residues.

This CDR3 reads CASSEEAGRGANVLTF. The CDR3 DNA sequence: TGTGCCAGCAGTGAGGAGGCCGGGCGCGGGGCCAACGTCCTGACTTTC. The rearrangement links TRBV2 to TRBJ2-6; tentatively, D is TRBD2 (5 bases). The CDR3 loop spans 16 amino acids. CDR1 and CDR2 from the germline V gene are SNHLY and FYNNEI. V lost 3 bases and J lost 4, with 13 bases in between.

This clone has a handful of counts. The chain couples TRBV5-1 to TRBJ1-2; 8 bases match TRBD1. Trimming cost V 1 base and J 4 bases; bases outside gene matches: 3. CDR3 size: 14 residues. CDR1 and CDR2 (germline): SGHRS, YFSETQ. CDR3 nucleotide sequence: TGCGCCAGCAGCTTGACAGGGGGACTCTATGGCTACACCTTC. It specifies CASSLTGGLYGYTF. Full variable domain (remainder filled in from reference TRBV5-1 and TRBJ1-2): KAGVTQTPRYLIKTRGQQVTLSCSPISGHRSVSWYQQTPGQGLQFLFEYFSETQRNKGNFPGRFSGRQFSNSRSEMNVSTLELGDSALYLCASSLTGGLYGYTFGSGTRLTVV.

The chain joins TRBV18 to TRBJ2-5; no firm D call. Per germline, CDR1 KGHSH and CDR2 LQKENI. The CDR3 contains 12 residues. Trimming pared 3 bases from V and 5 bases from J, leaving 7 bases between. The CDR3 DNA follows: TGTGCCAGCTCACCGGTCGGGGAGACCCAGTACTTC. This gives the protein CASSPVGETQYF.

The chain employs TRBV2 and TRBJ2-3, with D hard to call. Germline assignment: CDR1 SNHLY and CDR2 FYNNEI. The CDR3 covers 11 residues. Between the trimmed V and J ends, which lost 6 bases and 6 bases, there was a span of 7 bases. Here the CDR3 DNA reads TGTGCCAGCAGCCAGGCCGATACGCAGTATTTT. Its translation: CASSQADTQYF.

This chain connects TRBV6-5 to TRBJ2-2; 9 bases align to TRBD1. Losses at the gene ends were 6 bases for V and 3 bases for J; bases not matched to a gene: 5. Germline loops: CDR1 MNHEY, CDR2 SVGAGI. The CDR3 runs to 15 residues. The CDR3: CASRGGQGHTGELFF. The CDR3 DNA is TGTGCCAGCAGAGGGGGACAGGGCCACACCGGGGAGCTGTTTTTT.

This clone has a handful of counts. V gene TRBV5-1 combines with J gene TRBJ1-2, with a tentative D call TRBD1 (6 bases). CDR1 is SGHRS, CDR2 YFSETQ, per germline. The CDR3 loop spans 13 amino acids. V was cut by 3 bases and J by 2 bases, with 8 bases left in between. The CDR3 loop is CASSSGTNYGYTF. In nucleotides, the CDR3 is TGCGCCAGCAGCTCCGGGACAAACTATGGCTACACCTTC. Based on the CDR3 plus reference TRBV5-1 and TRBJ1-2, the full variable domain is KAGVTQTPRYLIKTRGQQVTLSCSPISGHRSVSWYQQTPGQGLQFLFEYFSETQRNKGNFPGRFSGRQFSNSRSEMNVSTLELGDSALYLCASSSGTNYGYTFGSGTRLTVV.

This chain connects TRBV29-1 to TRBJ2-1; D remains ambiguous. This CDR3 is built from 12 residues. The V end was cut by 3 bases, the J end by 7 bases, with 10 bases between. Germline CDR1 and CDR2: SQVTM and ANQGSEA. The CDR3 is CSVDYSGNEQFF. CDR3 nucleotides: TGCAGCGTTGATTATTCCGGGAATGAGCAGTTCTTC.

The CDR3 coding sequence is TGTGCCACCAGTGTTAGCGGGAGGGCCGACAATGAGCAGTTCTTC. Translated, it gives CATSVSGRADNEQFF. This chain links TRBV24-1 with TRBJ2-1; TRBD2 matches at 11 bases. Looked up from germline, CDR1 is KGHDR and CDR2 is SFDVKD. The CDR3 runs 15 residues. J was trimmed by 5 bases and V by 5 bases; bases with no gene match: 4.

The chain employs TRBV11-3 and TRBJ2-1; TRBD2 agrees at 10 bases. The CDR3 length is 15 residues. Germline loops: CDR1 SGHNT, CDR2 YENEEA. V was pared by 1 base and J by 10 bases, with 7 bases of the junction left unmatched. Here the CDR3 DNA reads TGTGCCAGCAGCTTAGTACCTAGCGGGGGCGGCGAGCAGTTCTTC. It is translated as CASSLVPSGGGEQFF.

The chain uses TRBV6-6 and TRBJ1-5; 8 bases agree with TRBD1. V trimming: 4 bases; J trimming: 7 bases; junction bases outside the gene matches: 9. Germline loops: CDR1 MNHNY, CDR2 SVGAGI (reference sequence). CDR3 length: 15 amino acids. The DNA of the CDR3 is TGTGCCAGCAGTTCCGACAGGGGTCGTTGGCAGCCCCAGCATTTT. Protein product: CASSSDRGRWQPQHF.

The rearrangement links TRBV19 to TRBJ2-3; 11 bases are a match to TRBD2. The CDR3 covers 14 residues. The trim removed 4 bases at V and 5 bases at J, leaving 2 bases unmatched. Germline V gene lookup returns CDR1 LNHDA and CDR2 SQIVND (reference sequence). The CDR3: CASSKLAGVDTQYF. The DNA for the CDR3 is TGTGCCAGTAGTAAACTAGCGGGAGTAGATACGCAGTATTTT.

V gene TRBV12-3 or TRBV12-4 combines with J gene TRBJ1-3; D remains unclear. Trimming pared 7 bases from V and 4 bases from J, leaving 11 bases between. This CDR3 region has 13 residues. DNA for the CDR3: TGTGCCAGCACCGATTTCAGAGGAAACACCATATATTTT. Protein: CASTDFRGNTIYF.

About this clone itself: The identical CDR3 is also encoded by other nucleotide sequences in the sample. CDR3 sequence reads: CASSRYEQYF. In DNA, the CDR3 is TGTGCCAGCAGCCGTTACGAGCAGTACTTC. The chain couples TRBV6-5 to TRBJ2-7; no firm D call. Germline V lookup: CDR1 MNHEY, CDR2 SVGAGI. The CDR3 is made up of 10 amino acids. Trimming cost V 6 bases and J 4 bases, with 4 bases left between them.

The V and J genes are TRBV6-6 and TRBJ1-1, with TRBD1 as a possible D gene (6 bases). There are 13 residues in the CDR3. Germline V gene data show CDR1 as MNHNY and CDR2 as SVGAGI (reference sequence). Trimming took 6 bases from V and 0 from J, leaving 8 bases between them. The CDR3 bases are TGTGCCAGCAGGGGGGCCGTGAACACTGAAGCTTTCTTT. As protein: CASRGAVNTEAFF.